The source of this T cell receptor beta chain is a study of shared clonotypes between healthy human individuals. Assay: immunoSEQ multiplex PCR; the TCRdb copy retains only in-frame clones and omits some. The sample contains about 1.5 million clones, 95% to 97% of which appear only once. Overall study results and limits: On the whole, naive subsets had larger estimated richness than memory subsets had.

As to this clone: Its specificity is not known.

Trimming took off 1 base at V and 0 bases at J, with 13 bases between the two ends. This CDR3 spans 17 amino acids. CDR1 and CDR2 from the germline V gene are MNHNS and SASEGT. Sequencing was carried out using naive CD4+ T cells sorted from blood. Subset specified: CD45RA+ positively selected. The clonotype was recovered from a man under 40 in good health. The chain joins TRBV6-1 to TRBJ1-3; D gene unclear. CDR3 sequence: CASSEGETFLSGNTIYF. As DNA, the CDR3 is TGTGCCAGCAGTGAAGGGGAGACATTCCTCTCTGGAAACACCATATATTTT.